The clone carrying this TCR beta chain was seen a few times. The record originates from a study of T cells in Graves' hyperthyroidism and ophthalmopathy. On the study more broadly: At initial diagnosis, before any treatment had begun, peripheral blood was obtained.

Hyperthyroidism, newly diagnosed and lasting under 2 months, affected patients aged 18 to 65. The CDR3 totals 16 residues. Germline CDR1 MDHEN, CDR2 SYDVKM. V was shortened by 2 bases and J by 4 bases, with 17 bases between the two germline ends. Researchers amplified the TCR beta CDR3 regions from RNA transcripts. The TCR CDR3 first-round RT-PCR relied on the HTBI primer set. MiXCR was run by TCRdb on the multiplex PCR reads, yielding one entry per CDR3 protein. The sample yields roughly 660,000 distinct CDR3 sequences, roughly 17% seen once. The chain is built from TRBV28 and TRBJ1-2; possible D gene TRBD1, 6 bases. The sample was blood. This sequence originates from a man aged 45-60 years with Graves' hyperthyroidism. The CDR3 spells CASSLRGPGLVYGYTF. The CDR3 DNA reads TGTGCCAGCAGTTTACGGGGGCCAGGGCTCGTCTATGGCTACACCTTC.